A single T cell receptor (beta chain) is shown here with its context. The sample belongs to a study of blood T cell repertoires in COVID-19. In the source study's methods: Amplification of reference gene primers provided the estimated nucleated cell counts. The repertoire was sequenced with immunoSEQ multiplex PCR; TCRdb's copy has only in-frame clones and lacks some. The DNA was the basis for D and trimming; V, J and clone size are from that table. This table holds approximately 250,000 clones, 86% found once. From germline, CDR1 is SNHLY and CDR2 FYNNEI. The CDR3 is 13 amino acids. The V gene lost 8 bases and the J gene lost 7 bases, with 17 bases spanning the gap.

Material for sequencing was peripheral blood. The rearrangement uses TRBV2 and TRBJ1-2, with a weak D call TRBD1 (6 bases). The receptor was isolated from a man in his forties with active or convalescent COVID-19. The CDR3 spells CASREGETGGYTF. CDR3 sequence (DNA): TGTGCCAGCCGCGAGGGGGAAACGGGTGGCTACACCTTC.